This TCR beta chain was documented in a study of blood T cell repertoires in COVID-19. Study as a whole: Samples came from the United States, Italy and Spain, spanning acute and convalescent COVID-19.

V lost 6 bases and J lost 10; bases outside the gene matches: 11. CDR3 length: 13 residues. CDR1 is MNHEY, CDR2 SVGAGI, per germline. Per the original data handling: Cell counts per sample came from amplifying reference gene primers. Data came from immunoSEQ multiplex PCR; TCRdb stores just in-frame clones and leaves some out. That table is the source of V, J and clone size, and D and trimming were worked out from the DNA. The sample shows about 270,000 clones, about four fifths of them seen only once. The count of this clone is one. This TCR was sampled from a woman between 45 and 65 years old who had recovered from COVID-19. V and J are TRBV6-5 and TRBJ1-1, with TRBD1 matching over 7 bases. The sequenced sample consisted of peripheral blood. CDR3 sequence reads: CASSSGGGGLAFF. The DNA for the CDR3 is TGTGCCAGCAGCTCGGGAGGGGGCGGTTTAGCTTTCTTT.